This entry describes one T cell receptor beta chain. Its antigen remains unknown. The data are from a study of cytomegalovirus exposure and HLA in healthy donors. Study findings and constraints: Sequence variants that were highly shared formed a cluster that was likely a sequencing artifact. It has been reported that TCR beta sequences accurately predicted the HLA-A and HLA-B alleles of most subjects. CMV serostatus was the sole immune exposure information available. A missense variant in DCLRE1C was later tied to TCR beta V- and J-gene trimming.

The study ran its PCR with 60 Vbeta and 13 Jbeta primers. The method was immunoSEQ multiplex PCR; TCRdb's version includes in-frame clones alone and lacks a portion of them. The sample yields around 67,000 clones, over 60% seen once. Losses at the gene ends were 5 bases for V and 6 bases for J; bases not matched to a gene: 4. The CDR3 contains 14 residues. From germline, CDR1 is MNHEY and CDR2 SMNVEV (reference sequence). The genes are TRBV27 and TRBJ2-7; 13 bases map to TRBD2. The specimen was PBMCs. The clonotype originates from a woman in her 50s in good health and CMV-seronegative. Written as DNA, the CDR3 is TGTGCCAGCAGTCCGGGACTAGCGGGGTCCGAGCAGTACTTC. Translating it yields CASSPGLAGSEQYF.